Listed here is a single T cell receptor (beta chain). The multiple sclerosis controls were treatment-naive patients affected by stable or active relapsing-remitting disease. The data were taken from a study of CD8 T cells in Susac syndrome. RNA totalling about 0.45 to 1 ug underwent reverse transcription with random hexamers. Across 54 Vbeta and 13 Jbeta, TCR beta CDR3 was amplified with immunoSEQ multiplex PCR. TCRdb processed the immunoSEQ multiplex PCR reads anew with MiXCR; each CDR3 protein has one entry. The sample yields 200,000 to 250,000 distinct CDR3 sequences, about 94% seen once. Sample: CD8+ T cells from PBMCs. The source of this sequence is a human donor with multiple sclerosis.

The CDR3 protein is CSVEVPDSNQPQHF. CDR3 nucleotide sequence: TGCAGCGTTGAAGTCCCAGATAGCAATCAGCCCCAGCATTTT. This chain uses TRBV29-1 with TRBJ1-5; D is unresolved. This CDR3 region has 14 residues. The germline V gene has CDR1 SQVTM and CDR2 ANQGSEA. Trimming left V 1 base short and J 0 bases short, with 7 bases between. The whole variable domain, remainder taken from reference TRBV29-1 and TRBJ1-5, is SAVISQKPSRDICQRGTSLTIQCQVDSQVTMMFWYRQQPGQSLTLIATANQGSEATYESGFVIDKFPISRPNLTFSTLTVSNMSPEDSSIYLCSVEVPDSNQPQHFGDGTRLSIL.